The next 14 T cell receptor beta chains were all read from a single sample in a study of blood T cells in healthy people across ages. A sample-barcoded 5' primer and a J-beta primer mix were used in a second PCR of roughly 7 to 11 cycles. MiXCR was run by TCRdb on the 5' RACE reads, yielding one entry per CDR3 protein. The sample has around 1,100,000 distinct CDR3 sequences, under 40% seen once. What was sequenced was blood. These receptors came from a man aged 18 to 29 in good health.

The genes are TRBV12-3 or TRBV12-4 and TRBJ1-5; maybe TRBD1 (5 bases). V was shortened by 6 bases and J by 4 bases, with 13 bases between the two germline ends. This CDR3 spans 14 amino acids. CDR3 region: CASSIPGGNQPQHF. CDR3 coding DNA: TGTGCCAGCAGCATACCGGGGGGAAATCAGCCCCAGCATTTT.

Comments on this clonotype: Sequence at one end of the junction differs from germline and may be a read error. CDR3 DNA: TGTGCCAGCACCCAAGGGAGATTGGGGACAGGGACTAACTATGGCTACACCTTC. It specifies CASTQGRLGTGTNYGYTF. This sequence joins TRBV3-1 and TRBJ1-2, with TRBD1 matching 9 bases. The germline V gene encodes CDR1 LGHDT and CDR2 YNNKEL (reference sequence). This CDR3 has 18 residues.

The sample holds one count of this clonotype. The gene calls are TRBV2 and TRBJ2-1, with a tentative D call TRBD2 (5 bases). Judging by the DNA end, TRBJ2-7 fits better; the J call may be wrong. This CDR3 spans 15 amino acids. CDR1 is SNHLY and CDR2 is FYNNEI in the germline V gene. The DNA for the CDR3 is TGTGCCAGCAGCGTACGCTCTAGCTCCTACAATGAGCAGTACTTC. Translated: CASSVRSSSYNEQYF.

A few counts support this clonotype. The V gene is TRBV20-1, the J gene TRBJ2-5; unclear D gene. This CDR3 spans 12 amino acids. Germline V lookup: CDR1 DFQATT, CDR2 SNEGSKA (reference sequence). Between the trimmed V and J ends, which lost 3 bases and 2 bases, there was a span of 7 bases. The CDR3 is CSARLYQETQYF. The CDR3 coding sequence is TGCAGTGCTAGGCTCTATCAAGAGACCCAGTACTTC.

In its sample, this clonotype was seen a few times. The rearrangement links TRBV3-1 to TRBJ1-2, with D hard to call. There are 16 residues in the CDR3. Germline assignment: CDR1 LGHDT and CDR2 YNNKEL (reference sequence). The ends were cut back, 1 base at V and 5 bases at J, with 17 bases in the middle. CDR3 region: CASSQGLKGFGYGYTF. CDR3 nucleotide sequence: TGTGCCAGCAGCCAAGGTCTCAAGGGTTTCGGTTATGGCTACACCTTC.

As regards this clonotype: Mismatch with germline at one junction end may stem from a read error. This chain links TRBV6-2 or TRBV6-3 with TRBJ2-3; D is unclear. This CDR3 region has 17 residues. Germline CDR1 MNHEY, CDR2 SVGEGT. CDR3 in amino acids: CASSYSTAGDGTDAQYF. Here the CDR3 DNA reads TGTGCCAGCAGTTACTCTACTGCTGGGGATGGCACAGATGCGCAGTATTTT.

Only a few counts were recorded for this clonotype. The chain uses TRBV12-3 or TRBV12-4 and TRBJ2-1; TRBD1 matches at 8 bases. This CDR3 spans 14 amino acids. The V gene end was trimmed by 5 bases and the J gene end by 7 bases; junction bases not matched to a gene: 7. The CDR3 spells CASSLRTGRNEQFF. The CDR3 DNA reads as TGTGCCAGCAGTCTCCGGACAGGGAGGAATGAGCAGTTCTTC.

Details on this clonotype: A much larger clonotype is one base distant, so this may be a read error. The chain has TRBV11-2 and TRBJ2-1; 8 bases match TRBD2. The CDR3 loop spans 19 amino acids. V trimming: 1 base; J trimming: 12 bases; junction bases outside the gene matches: 23. Germline-derived CDR1 and CDR2 are SGHAT and FQNNGV. The CDR3 region is CASSLAMNVATSAGYVQFF. CDR3 nucleotides: TGTGCCAGCAGCTTAGCGATGAACGTTGCGACTAGCGCAGGGTATGTGCAGTTCTTC.

This clonotype was found a few times. This chain joins TRBV7-9 and TRBJ2-1; tentative D call: TRBD1 (6 bases). The germline V gene encodes CDR1 SEHNR and CDR2 FQNEAQ (reference sequence). V was clipped by 3 bases and J by 8 bases, with 14 bases between them. The CDR3 extends over 14 amino acids. Here the CDR3 reads CASSFAGTSDEQFF. The CDR3 DNA reads TGTGCCAGCAGCTTTGCCGGGACATCCGATGAGCAGTTCTTC.

The chain links TRBV25-1 to TRBJ1-5; TRBD1 is a possible D gene (6 bases). V lost 4 bases, J lost 12 bases, and 16 bases lay in between. The germline V gene has CDR1 MGHDK and CDR2 SYGVNS. The CDR3 is made up of 13 amino acids. Written as DNA, the CDR3 is TGTGCCAGCAGTGGACAGGCGGGCGCGCTCCAGCATTTT. It yields the protein CASSGQAGALQHF.

This clonotype was seen only a few times. This chain connects TRBV6-6 to TRBJ1-4; D perhaps matches TRBD1 (6 bases). Germline values: CDR1 MNHNY, CDR2 SVGAGI (reference sequence). The CDR3 contains 14 residues. With 10 bases removed from V and 0 bases from J, the gap between germline ends came to 12 bases. CDR3 bases: TGTGCCACCCTAGGGGGGTCAACTAATGAAAAACTGTTTTTT. Protein: CATLGGSTNEKLFF.

The rearrangement joins TRBV20-1 to TRBJ2-7, with 11 nucleotides matching TRBD2. From germline, CDR1 is DFQATT and CDR2 SNEGSKA (reference sequence). CDR3 length: 18 amino acids. V shed 0 bases and J 7 bases; nucleotides not matched to a gene: 17. In DNA form, the CDR3 reads TGCAGTGCTAGAGATAAATGGCTAGCGGGGGGCTCTGGGTCGGAGCAGTACTTC. This sequence encodes CSARDKWLAGGSGSEQYF.

The genes are TRBV6-2 or TRBV6-3 and TRBJ2-5; D is unresolved. The last part of the DNA fits TRBJ2-7 better; the J call may be wrong. Per germline, CDR1 MNHEY and CDR2 SVGEGT. CDR3 length: 18 residues. CDR3 in amino acids: CASSYSSQDVIGPYEQYF. CDR3 DNA: TGTGCCAGCAGTTACTCATCCCAAGACGTAATCGGGCCCTACGAGCAGTACTTC.

J is TRBJ2-5 and V is TRBV28; 9 bases agree with TRBD1. This CDR3 is 16 amino acids long. J lost 11 bases, V lost 4 bases, and 17 bases had no gene match. Germline values: CDR1 MDHEN, CDR2 SYDVKM. CDR3 DNA sequence: TGTGCCAGCAGTTGGGGAGACAGGGGGTTTACCAATGAGCAGTACTTC. It translates to CASSWGDRGFTNEQYF.